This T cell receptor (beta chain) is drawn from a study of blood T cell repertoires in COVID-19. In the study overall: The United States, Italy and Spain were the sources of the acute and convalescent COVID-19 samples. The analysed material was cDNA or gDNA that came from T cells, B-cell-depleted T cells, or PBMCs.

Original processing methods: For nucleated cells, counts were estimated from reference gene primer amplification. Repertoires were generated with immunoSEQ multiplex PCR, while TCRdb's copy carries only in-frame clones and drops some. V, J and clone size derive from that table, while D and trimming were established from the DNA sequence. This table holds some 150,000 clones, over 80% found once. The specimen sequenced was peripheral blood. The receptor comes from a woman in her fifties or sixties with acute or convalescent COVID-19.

CDR3: CASSIQGRDSGNTIYF. CDR3 nucleotide sequence: TGTGCCAGTAGTATCCAAGGACGGGACTCTGGAAACACCATATATTTT. The chain employs TRBV19 and TRBJ1-3; D uncertain. The V gene's germline CDR1 is LNHDA and CDR2 SQIVND (reference sequence). Trimming took off 3 bases at V and 0 bases at J, with 12 bases between the two ends. The CDR3 runs 16 residues.